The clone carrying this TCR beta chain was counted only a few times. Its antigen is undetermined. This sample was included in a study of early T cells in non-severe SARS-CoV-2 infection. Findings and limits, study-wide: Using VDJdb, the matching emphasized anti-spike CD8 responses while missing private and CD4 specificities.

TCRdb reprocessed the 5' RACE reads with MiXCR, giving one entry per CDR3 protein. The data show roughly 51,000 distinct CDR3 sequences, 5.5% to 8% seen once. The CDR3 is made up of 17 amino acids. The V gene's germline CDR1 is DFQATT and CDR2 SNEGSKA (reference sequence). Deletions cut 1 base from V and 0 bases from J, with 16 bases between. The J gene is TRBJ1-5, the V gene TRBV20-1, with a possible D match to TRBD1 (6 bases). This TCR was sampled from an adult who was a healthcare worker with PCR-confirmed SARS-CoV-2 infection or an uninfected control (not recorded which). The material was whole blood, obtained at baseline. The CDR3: CSARGRGIPGSNQPQHF. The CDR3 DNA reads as TGCAGTGCTAGAGGGAGGGGGATCCCCGGTAGCAATCAGCCCCAGCATTTT.